This is a list of T cell receptor beta chains from one sample in a study of cytomegalovirus exposure and HLA in healthy donors. The method was immunoSEQ multiplex PCR; TCRdb's version includes in-frame clones alone and lacks a portion of them. Of some 200,000 clones listed, around three quarters are singletons. Sequenced material: PBMCs. Receptor source: a man aged 40-55 years in good health and CMV-seronegative. Each CDR3 is given with its conserved first and last residue. A D gene is named only where the DNA matches it firmly.

len	j_gene	d_gene	v_gene	CDR3aa	CDR3nt
14	TRBJ1-1	TRBD1	TRBV28	CASSELDRVTEAFF	TGTGCCAGCAGTGAACTGGACAGGGTCACTGAAGCTTTCTTT
16	TRBJ1-5	NA	TRBV6-1	CASSGVGGDSNQPQHF	TGTGCCAGCAGTGGGGTCGGAGGGGATAGCAATCAGCCCCAGCATTTT
16	TRBJ2-1	TRBD2	TRBV5-1	CASSLVASGGASEQFF	TGCGCCAGCAGCTTGGTAGCTAGCGGGGGGGCCAGTGAGCAGTTCTTC
13	TRBJ1-6	NA	TRBV6-1	CASSDRDNSPLHF	TGTGCCAGCAGTGACAGGGATAATTCACCCCTCCACTTT
14	TRBJ1-3	NA	TRBV5-1	CASSPRTDGNTIYF	TGCGCCAGCAGCCCCCGGACAGATGGAAACACCATATATTTT
14	TRBJ1-1	TRBD1	TRBV11-1	CASSRQGGHTEAFF	TGTGCCAGCAGTCGACAGGGGGGCCACACTGAAGCTTTCTTT
15	TRBJ1-2	NA	TRBV7-9	CASSLGTGGRGGYTF	TGTGCCAGCAGCTTAGGCACCGGAGGCAGGGGCGGCTACACCTTC
14	TRBJ1-2	NA	TRBV7-9	CASSPTAHLYGYTF	TGTGCCAGCAGCCCGACAGCCCACCTCTATGGCTACACCTTC
13	TRBJ1-1	NA	TRBV28	CASGLQGPTEAFF	TGTGCCAGCGGGTTACAGGGCCCGACTGAAGCTTTCTTT
15	TRBJ2-7	TRBD2	TRBV7-9	CASSYLGLDTYEQYF	TGTGCCAGCAGCTACCTTGGACTAGACACTTACGAGCAGTACTTC
16	TRBJ1-2	NA	TRBV18	CASSSPLGGAFHGYTF	TGTGCCAGCTCATCTCCACTCGGCGGGGCTTTTCATGGCTACACCTTC